The 8 T cell receptor beta chains presented below share a single source sample, sequenced in a study of blood T cell repertoires in COVID-19. Method: immunoSEQ multiplex PCR; TCRdb's copy keeps in-frame clones and lacks some. The sample carries about 260,000 clones, more than 75% recorded once. The source material was peripheral blood. These receptors all stem from a woman aged 35 to 49 who had recovered from COVID-19.

J is TRBJ2-2 and V is TRBV4-1, with D unresolved. The V gene lost 2 bases and the J gene lost 4 bases, with 11 bases spanning the gap. The CDR3 totals 15 residues. CDR1 is MGHRA and CDR2 is YSYEKL in the germline V gene. The CDR3 region is CASSQPLVGTGELFF. The CDR3, as DNA: TGCGCCAGCAGCCAACCGCTGGTCGGCACCGGGGAGCTGTTTTTT.

This sequence joins TRBV2 and TRBJ2-5; 10 bases fit TRBD2. Looked up from germline, CDR1 is SNHLY and CDR2 is FYNNEI. The J segment lost 3 bases and the V segment lost 4 bases, leaving 5 bases of the junction unmatched. CDR3 size: 15 residues. CDR3 in amino acids: CASSAASGGKETQYF. The DNA of the CDR3 is TGTGCCAGCAGTGCAGCTAGCGGGGGAAAAGAGACCCAGTACTTC.

The rearrangement links TRBV19 to TRBJ2-1; 7 bases match TRBD1. Per the germline V gene, CDR1 is LNHDA and CDR2 is SQIVND (reference sequence). The V and J ends lost 3 bases and 10 bases, in that order; junction bases with no gene match: 9. This CDR3 region has 14 residues. The CDR3 region is CASSMQTGYGEQFF. CDR3 coding DNA: TGTGCCAGTAGTATGCAGACAGGGTACGGGGAGCAGTTCTTC.

The chain combines TRBV3-1 (or the pseudogene TRBV3-2) with TRBJ2-5; 10 positions agree with TRBD2. J lost 3 bases, V lost 3 bases, and 4 bases had no gene match. Germline lookup yields CDR1 LGHDT and CDR2 YNNKEL (reference sequence). CDR3 size: 15 residues. The DNA for the CDR3 is TGTGCCAGCAGCCAGGACGGGACTAGCGAAGAGACCCAGTACTTC. Translation: CASSQDGTSEETQYF.

The CDR3 nucleotides read TGCGCCAGCAGCCTTAATGGACAGCCGGCGACCTTC. The encoded protein is CASSLNGQPATF. The chain couples TRBV4-3 to TRBJ1-2; tentatively, D is TRBD1 (6 bases). Germline CDR1 LGHNA, CDR2 YSLEER. V was trimmed by 4 bases and J by 14 bases, leaving 17 bases between them. The CDR3 loop spans 12 amino acids.

The V call is TRBV19, the J call TRBJ1-1; no definite D call. This CDR3 region has 16 residues. Germline V lookup: CDR1 LNHDA, CDR2 SQIVND (reference sequence). Trimming removed 4 bases from V and 3 bases from J, with 18 bases in between. The CDR3 DNA reads as TGTGCCAGTAGTACCCCTCCCCTGCGGAGCGACACTGAAGCTTTCTTT. Encoded protein: CASSTPPLRSDTEAFF. Based on the CDR3 plus reference TRBV19 and TRBJ1-1, the full variable domain is DGGITQSPKYLFRKEGQNVTLSCEQNLNHDAMYWYRQDPGQGLRLIYYSQIVNDFQKGDIAEGYSVSREKKESFPLTVTSAQKNPTAFYLCASSTPPLRSDTEAFFGQGTRLTVV.

This clone was found a few times. The chain links TRBV4-1 to TRBJ1-1; the D gene is possibly TRBD1 (6 bases). V was shortened by 0 bases and J by 0 bases, with 17 bases between the two germline ends. CDR1 is MGHRA and CDR2 is YSYEKL in the germline V gene. The CDR3 contains 18 residues. This chain's CDR3 is CASSQDAPGQHLNTEAFF. The CDR3 bases are TGCGCCAGCAGCCAAGATGCCCCGGGACAACACCTGAACACTGAAGCTTTCTTT.

This clone was seen just once. V gene TRBV9 combines with J gene TRBJ1-1; D is ambiguous. CDR3 length: 14 amino acids. Trimming stripped 2 bases from V and 0 bases from J, with 8 bases between. Germline CDR1 is SGDLS and CDR2 is YYNGEE. CDR3 region: CASSVRELNTEAFF. In nucleotides, the CDR3 is TGTGCCAGCAGCGTGAGGGAGTTGAACACTGAAGCTTTCTTT.